This T cell receptor (beta chain) was captured in a study of cytomegalovirus exposure and HLA in healthy donors. This CDR3 is built from 18 residues. CDR1 and CDR2 from the germline V gene are SGHVS and FQNEAQ. The trim removed 4 bases at V and 0 bases at J, leaving 7 bases unmatched. This PCR relied on a set of 60 Vbeta primers and 13 Jbeta primers. The assay was immunoSEQ multiplex PCR, and TCRdb's table has in-frame clones only and misses some. The sample includes about 76,000 clones, approximately 80% seen only once; the top ten take around 2%. The chain employs TRBV7-8 and TRBJ2-6; 9 positions agree with TRBD1. The clonotype comes from a woman aged 30 to 39 in good health and CMV-seronegative. Material for sequencing was PBMCs. CDR3: CASSYPGTGISGANVLTF. The CDR3 nucleotides read TGTGCCAGCAGCTATCCCGGGACAGGGATCTCTGGGGCCAACGTCCTGACTTTC.